Sequencing of this T cell receptor beta chain was carried out in a study of blood T cells in healthy people across ages. General observations from the study: The study could not conclusively compare naive and antigen-experienced cells, given its unsorted PBMCs. Long-lived donors exceeded aged donors in naive CD4+ cells and diversity.

As to this clonotype: Its antigen is not identified. The junction departs from the called germline gene at one end, perhaps through a read error.

CDR3 size: 16 residues. CDR1 and CDR2 (germline): SGHDN, FVKESK. A second PCR, run for roughly 7 to 12 cycles, used a sample-barcoded 5' primer plus a J-beta primer mix. TCRdb re-called the 5' RACE reads with MiXCR, one entry per CDR3 protein. The sample consists of some 900,000 distinct CDR3 sequences, 29% of them appearing once. The clonotype originates from a woman older than 75 in good health. Sequencing input: blood. V usage is TRBV14 and J usage is TRBJ1-2; D uncertain. CDR3: CASSQDESGGWYGHTF. CDR3 nucleotides: TGTGCCAGCAGCCAAGATGAGTCCGGAGGGTGGTATGGCCACACCTTC.